This entry is about one T cell receptor beta chain. Its antigen remains undetermined. Base qualities are not recorded, but no much larger clone differs from it by a single base. The CDR3 regions of human TCRbeta chains were analyzed by immunosequencing. In the original analysis: TCRs in the repertoires were matched against a reference library of SARS-CoV-2-specific TCRs that had been generated with the MIRA antigen-specificity platform. Breadth meant the fraction of unique TCRs that were SARS-CoV-2-associated, whereas depth meant the fraction of total T cells that were SARS-CoV-2-associated. Each spike-specific TCR was assigned to its reactive spike region and to a CD4 or CD8 class using the MIRA data. Log10-transformed breadth and depth values were compared by one-way ANOVA with Sidak's multiple comparisons tests. The clones in this table, taken by TCRdb from immuneACCESS, are in-frame only. Not every clone is retained; where verified, under half of the shortfall comes from an unresolved V gene, and the cause of the rest is unknown. For V, J and clone size, that table is used; D and trimming come from the DNA. The sample table contains about 81,000 clones; only one count was recorded for over 80% of them. 11% of the sample comes from the top ten.

This sample is drawn from a study of T cell responses to AZD1222 COVID-19 vaccine (dated by TCRdb to about 2021). For context, the study as a whole: TCR sequencing was performed for about 250 trial participants, of whom around 210 were given two doses of AZD1222 and around 25 were given two doses of MenACWY control vaccine. Trial participants were enrolled into age subgroups of 18-55, 56-69 and 70-plus years, which contained roughly 140, 27 and 60 TCR-sequenced participants, respectively.

The germline V gene provides CDR1 KGHSH and CDR2 LQKENI. Its CDR3 holds 19 amino acids, cysteine through phenylalanine. The CDR3 DNA has 57 bases and is translated from base 1. At the junction V is shortened by 6 bases and J by 1 base, with 25 bases in between. The full study reports these points: Vaccine-associated CD4 TCRs spanned the whole spike protein, with dominant responses in regions 160-218 and 743-854. Reportedly, almost half of the unique spike-specific TCRs recognized epitopes lying outside the regions that are mutated in the B.1.351 and B.1.1.7 variants. In the small 56-69-year group, the increase in depth fell short of significance, most likely because of low power. After two AZD1222 doses, both the breadth and the depth of spike-specific TCRs were significantly higher than at day 0 and than in MenACWY recipients. Conclusions about previously exposed vaccinees were limited because only 6 or 7 AZD1222 recipients were SARS-CoV-2 seropositive at baseline. Because no day 14 peak-response samples were available, the repertoires could be characterized only after the peak T cell response. Participants were mostly white British and included more females than males, and it was suggested by the authors that clonal diversity may have been underestimated.

The time point label corresponds to: about 28 days (+/-7) after the second vaccine dose. AZD1222 recipients given second doses at about 4 weeks or at about 12 weeks were pooled, since spike-specific TCR depth and breadth were not found to differ between the two schedules. Vaccinee samples came from UK trials COV001 and COV002, including a single-blind randomized controlled phase 2/3 trial of AZD1222 (ChAdOx1 nCoV-19) in healthy adults. For TCRbeta chain sequencing, PBMC samples from trial participants were taken at day 0 and at day 28 after the second dose. This chain joins TRBV18 to TRBJ2-4; the D gene is perhaps TRBD1, on 6 matching bases. The TCR was taken from an adult who received the AZD1222 COVID-19 vaccine. The material sequenced was peripheral blood, taken 28 days after the second AZD1222 dose. The CDR3 region has the sequence CASSLKSVPQRGAKNIQYF. The nucleotide sequence reads TGTGCCAGCTCCCTTAAATCGGTTCCCCAGAGGGGGGCCAAAAACATTCAGTACTTC.